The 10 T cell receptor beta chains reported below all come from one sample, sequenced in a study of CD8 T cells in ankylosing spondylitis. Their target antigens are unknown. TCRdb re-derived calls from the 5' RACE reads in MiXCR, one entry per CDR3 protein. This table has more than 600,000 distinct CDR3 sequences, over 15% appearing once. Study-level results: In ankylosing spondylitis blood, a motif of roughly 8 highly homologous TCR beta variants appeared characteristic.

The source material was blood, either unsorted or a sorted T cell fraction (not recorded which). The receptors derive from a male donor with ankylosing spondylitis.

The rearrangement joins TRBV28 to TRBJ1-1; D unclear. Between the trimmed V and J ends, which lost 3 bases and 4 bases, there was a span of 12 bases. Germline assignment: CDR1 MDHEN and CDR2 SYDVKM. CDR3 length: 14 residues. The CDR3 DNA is TGTGCCAGCAGTTTTAGACTCCTAGGCACTGAAGCTTTCTTT. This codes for CASSFRLLGTEAFF.

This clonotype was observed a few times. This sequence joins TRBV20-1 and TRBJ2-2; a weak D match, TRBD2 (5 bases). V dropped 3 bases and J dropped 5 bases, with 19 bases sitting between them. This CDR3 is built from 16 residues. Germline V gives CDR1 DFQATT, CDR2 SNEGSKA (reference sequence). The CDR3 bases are TGCAGTGCTAGCTGGGCTAGCCCGGCGTGGACCGGGGAGCTGTTTTTT. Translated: CSASWASPAWTGELFF.

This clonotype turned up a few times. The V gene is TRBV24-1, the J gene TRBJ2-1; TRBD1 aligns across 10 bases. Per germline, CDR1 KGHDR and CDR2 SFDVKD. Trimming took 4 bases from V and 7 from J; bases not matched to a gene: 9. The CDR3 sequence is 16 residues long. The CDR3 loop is CATSEAGTGATNEQFF. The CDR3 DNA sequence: TGTGCCACCAGTGAGGCCGGGACAGGGGCCACGAATGAGCAGTTCTTC.

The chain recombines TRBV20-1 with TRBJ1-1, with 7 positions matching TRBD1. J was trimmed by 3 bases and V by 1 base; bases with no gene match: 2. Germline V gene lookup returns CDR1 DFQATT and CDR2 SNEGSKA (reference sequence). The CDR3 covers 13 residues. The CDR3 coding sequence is TGCAGTGCTAGAGCAGGGGGTCACACTGAAGCTTTCTTT. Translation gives CSARAGGHTEAFF.

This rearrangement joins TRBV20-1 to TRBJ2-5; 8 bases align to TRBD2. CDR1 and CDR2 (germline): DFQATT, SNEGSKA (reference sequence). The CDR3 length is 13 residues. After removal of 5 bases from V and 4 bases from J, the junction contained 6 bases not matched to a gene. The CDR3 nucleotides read TGCAGTGCTCGCCAGCTAGCGGGAGAGACCCAGTACTTC. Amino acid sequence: CSARQLAGETQYF.

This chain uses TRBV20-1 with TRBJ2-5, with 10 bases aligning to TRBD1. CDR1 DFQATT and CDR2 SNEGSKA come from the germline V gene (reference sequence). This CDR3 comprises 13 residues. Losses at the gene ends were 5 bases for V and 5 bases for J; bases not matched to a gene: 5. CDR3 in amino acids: CSARQGARETQYF. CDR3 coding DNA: TGCAGTGCTCGACAGGGGGCGAGGGAGACCCAGTACTTC.

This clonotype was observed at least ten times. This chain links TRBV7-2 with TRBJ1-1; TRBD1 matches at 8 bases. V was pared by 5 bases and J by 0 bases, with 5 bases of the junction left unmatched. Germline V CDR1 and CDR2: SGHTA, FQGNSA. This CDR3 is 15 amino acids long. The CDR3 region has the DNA TGTGCCAGCAGCCCCCGGACAGGGATGAACACTGAAGCTTTCTTT. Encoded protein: CASSPRTGMNTEAFF.

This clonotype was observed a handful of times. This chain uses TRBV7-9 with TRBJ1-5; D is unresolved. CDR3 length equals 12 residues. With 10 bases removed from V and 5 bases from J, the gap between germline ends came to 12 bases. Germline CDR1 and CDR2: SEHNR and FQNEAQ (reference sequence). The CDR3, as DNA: TGTGCCACTACTACAGTAGATCAGCCCCAGCATTTT. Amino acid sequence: CATTTVDQPQHF.

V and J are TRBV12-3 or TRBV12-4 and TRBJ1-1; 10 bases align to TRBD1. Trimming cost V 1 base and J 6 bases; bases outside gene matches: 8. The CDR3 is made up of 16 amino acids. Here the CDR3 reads CASSLGGTGEGAEAFF. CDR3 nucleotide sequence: TGTGCCAGCAGTTTAGGCGGGACAGGGGAAGGTGCTGAAGCTTTCTTT.

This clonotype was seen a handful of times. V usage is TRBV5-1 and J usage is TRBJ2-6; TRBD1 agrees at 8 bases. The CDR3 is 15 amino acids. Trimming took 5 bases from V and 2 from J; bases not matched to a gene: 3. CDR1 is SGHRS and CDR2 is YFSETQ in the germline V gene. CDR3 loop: CASRSGGAGANVLTF. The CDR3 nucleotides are TGCGCCAGCAGATCAGGGGGCGCTGGGGCCAACGTCCTGACTTTC.